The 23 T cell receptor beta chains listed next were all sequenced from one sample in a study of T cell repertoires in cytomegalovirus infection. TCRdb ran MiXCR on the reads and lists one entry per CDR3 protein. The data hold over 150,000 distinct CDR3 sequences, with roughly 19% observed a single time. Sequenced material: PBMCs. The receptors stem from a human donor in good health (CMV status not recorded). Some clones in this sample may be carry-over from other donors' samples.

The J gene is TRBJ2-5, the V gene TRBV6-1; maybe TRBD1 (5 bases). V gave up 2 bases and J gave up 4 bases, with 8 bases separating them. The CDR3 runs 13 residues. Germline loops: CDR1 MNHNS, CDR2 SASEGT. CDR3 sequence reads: CASSERGGETQYF. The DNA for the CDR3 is TGTGCCAGCAGTGAAAGGGGTGGAGAGACCCAGTACTTC.

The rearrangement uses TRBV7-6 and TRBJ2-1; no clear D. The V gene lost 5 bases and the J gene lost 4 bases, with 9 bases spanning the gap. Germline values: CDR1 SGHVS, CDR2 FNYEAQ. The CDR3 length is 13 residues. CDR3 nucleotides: TGTGCCAGCAGCCAGGTCGGTTACAATGAGCAGTTCTTC. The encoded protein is CASSQVGYNEQFF.

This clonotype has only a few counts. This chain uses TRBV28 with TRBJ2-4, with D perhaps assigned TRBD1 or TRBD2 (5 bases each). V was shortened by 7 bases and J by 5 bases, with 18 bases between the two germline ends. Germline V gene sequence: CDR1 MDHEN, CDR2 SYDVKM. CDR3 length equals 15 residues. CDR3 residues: CASISGGAGENIQYF. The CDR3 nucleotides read TGTGCCAGCATCAGTGGGGGTGCAGGCGAAAACATTCAGTACTTC. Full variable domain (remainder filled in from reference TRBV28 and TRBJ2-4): DVKVTQSSRYLVKRTGEKVFLECVQDMDHENMFWYRQDPGLGLRLIYFSYDVKMKEKGDIPEGYSVSREKKERFSLILESASTNQTSMYLCASISGGAGENIQYFGAGTRLSVL.

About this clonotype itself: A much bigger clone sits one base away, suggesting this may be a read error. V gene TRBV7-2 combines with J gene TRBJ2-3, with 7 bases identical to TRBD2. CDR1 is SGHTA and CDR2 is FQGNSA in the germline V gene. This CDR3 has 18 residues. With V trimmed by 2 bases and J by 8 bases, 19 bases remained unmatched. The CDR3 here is CASSLRGDPRLKLGTQYF. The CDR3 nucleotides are TGTGCCAGCAGCTTACGGGGGGACCCACGATTGAAGCTCGGTACGCAGTATTTT. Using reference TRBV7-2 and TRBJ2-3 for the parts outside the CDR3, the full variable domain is GAGVSQSPSNKVTEKGKDVELRCDPISGHTALYWYRQSLGQGLEFLIYFQGNSAPDKSGLPSDRFSAERTGGSVSTLTIQRTQQEDSAVYLCASSLRGDPRLKLGTQYFGPGTRLTVL.

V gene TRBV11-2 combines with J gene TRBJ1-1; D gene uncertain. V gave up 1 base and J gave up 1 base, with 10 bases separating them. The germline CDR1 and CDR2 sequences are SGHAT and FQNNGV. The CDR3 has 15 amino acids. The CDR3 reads CASSLGSHSNTEAFF. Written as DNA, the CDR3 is TGTGCCAGCAGCTTAGGATCACACTCGAACACTGAAGCTTTCTTT. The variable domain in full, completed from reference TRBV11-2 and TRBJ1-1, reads EAGVAQSPRYKIIEKRQSVAFWCNPISGHATLYWYQQILGQGPKLLIQFQNNGVVDDSQLPKDRFSAERLKGVDSTLKIQPAKLEDSAVYLCASSLGSHSNTEAFFGQGTRLTVV.

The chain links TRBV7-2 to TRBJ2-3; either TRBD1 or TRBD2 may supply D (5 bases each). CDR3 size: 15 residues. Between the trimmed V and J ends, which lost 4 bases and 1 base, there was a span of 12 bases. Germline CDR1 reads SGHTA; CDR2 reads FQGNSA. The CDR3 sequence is CASSSRARGTDTQYF. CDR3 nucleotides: TGTGCCAGCAGCTCGCGGGCCAGGGGCACAGATACGCAGTATTTT. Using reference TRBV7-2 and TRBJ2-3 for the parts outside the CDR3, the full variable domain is GAGVSQSPSNKVTEKGKDVELRCDPISGHTALYWYRQSLGQGLEFLIYFQGNSAPDKSGLPSDRFSAERTGGSVSTLTIQRTQQEDSAVYLCASSSRARGTDTQYFGPGTRLTVL.

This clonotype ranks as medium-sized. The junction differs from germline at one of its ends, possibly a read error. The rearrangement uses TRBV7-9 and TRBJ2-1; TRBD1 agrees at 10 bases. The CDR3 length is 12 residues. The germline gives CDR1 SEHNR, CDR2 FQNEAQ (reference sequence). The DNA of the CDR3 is TGTGCCAGCAGCTCACCGGGACAGGGGATTCCGTTC. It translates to CASSSPGQGIPF. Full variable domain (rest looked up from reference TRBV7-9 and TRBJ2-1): DTGVSQNPRHKITKRGQNVTFRCDPISEHNRLYWYRQTLGQGPEFLTYFQNEAQLEKSRLLSDRFSAERPKGSFSTLEIQRTEQGDSAMYLCASSSPGQGIPFGPGTRLTVL.

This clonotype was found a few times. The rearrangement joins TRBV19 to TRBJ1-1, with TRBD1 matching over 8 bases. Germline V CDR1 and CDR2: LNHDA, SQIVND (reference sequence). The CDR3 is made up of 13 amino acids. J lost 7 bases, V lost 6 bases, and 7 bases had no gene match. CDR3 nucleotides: TGTGCCAGTAGAGACAGGGGCGAAATTGAAGCTTTCTTT. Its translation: CASRDRGEIEAFF.

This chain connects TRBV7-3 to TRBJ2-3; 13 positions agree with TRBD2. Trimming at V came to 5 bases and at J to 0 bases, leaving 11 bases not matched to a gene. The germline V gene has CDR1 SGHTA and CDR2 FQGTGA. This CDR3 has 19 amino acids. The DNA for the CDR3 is TGTGCCAGCAGCCCATACCCACTAGCGGGGGGGAGTAGCACAGATACGCAGTATTTT. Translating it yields CASSPYPLAGGSSTDTQYF.

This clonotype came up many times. The CDR3 sequence is CASSPRFSSGSGIGSYNEQFF. The CDR3, as DNA: TGTGCCAGCAGTCCCCGGTTCAGTAGCGGGAGTGGCATAGGCTCCTACAATGAGCAGTTCTTC. The chain carries TRBV27 and TRBJ2-1; 9 positions agree with TRBD2. Germline CDR1 and CDR2: MNHEY and SMNVEV (reference sequence). CDR3 length equals 21 residues. V lost 5 bases to trimming and J lost 0 bases; unmatched junction nucleotides: 20.

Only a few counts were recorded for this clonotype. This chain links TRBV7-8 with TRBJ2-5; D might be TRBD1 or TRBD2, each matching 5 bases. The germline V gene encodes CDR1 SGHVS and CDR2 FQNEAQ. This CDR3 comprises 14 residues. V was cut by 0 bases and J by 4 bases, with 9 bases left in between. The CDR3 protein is CASSLAGVGETQYF. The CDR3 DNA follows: TGTGCCAGCAGCTTAGCGGGGGTTGGAGAGACCCAGTACTTC.

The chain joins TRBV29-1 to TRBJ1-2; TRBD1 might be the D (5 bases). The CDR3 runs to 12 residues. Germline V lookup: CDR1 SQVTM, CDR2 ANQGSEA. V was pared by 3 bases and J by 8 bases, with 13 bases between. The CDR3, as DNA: TGCAGCGTTGATAGTGGGGCTAGCGGCTACACCTTC. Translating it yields CSVDSGASGYTF.

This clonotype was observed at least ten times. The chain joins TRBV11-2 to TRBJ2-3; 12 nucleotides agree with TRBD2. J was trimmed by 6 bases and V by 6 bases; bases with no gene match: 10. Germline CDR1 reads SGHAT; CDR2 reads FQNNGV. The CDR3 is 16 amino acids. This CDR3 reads CASSYQGLAGRDTQYF. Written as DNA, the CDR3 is TGTGCCAGCAGTTACCAGGGACTAGCGGGTAGGGATACGCAGTATTTT. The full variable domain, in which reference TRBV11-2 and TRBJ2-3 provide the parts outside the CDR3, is EAGVAQSPRYKIIEKRQSVAFWCNPISGHATLYWYQQILGQGPKLLIQFQNNGVVDDSQLPKDRFSAERLKGVDSTLKIQPAKLEDSAVYLCASSYQGLAGRDTQYFGPGTRLTVL.

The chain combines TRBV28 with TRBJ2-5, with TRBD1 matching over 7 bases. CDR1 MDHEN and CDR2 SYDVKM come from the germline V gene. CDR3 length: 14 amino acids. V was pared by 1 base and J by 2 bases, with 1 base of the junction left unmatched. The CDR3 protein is CASSLSGQQETQYF. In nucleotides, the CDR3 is TGTGCCAGCAGTTTATCGGGACAGCAAGAGACCCAGTACTTC.

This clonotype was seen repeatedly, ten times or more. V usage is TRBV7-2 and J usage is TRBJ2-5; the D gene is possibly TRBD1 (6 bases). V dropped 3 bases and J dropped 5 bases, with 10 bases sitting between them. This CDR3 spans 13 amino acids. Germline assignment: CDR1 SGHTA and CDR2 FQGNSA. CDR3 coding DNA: TGTGCCAGCAGCTTGGGGGCTCGGGAGACCCAGTACTTC. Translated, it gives CASSLGARETQYF.

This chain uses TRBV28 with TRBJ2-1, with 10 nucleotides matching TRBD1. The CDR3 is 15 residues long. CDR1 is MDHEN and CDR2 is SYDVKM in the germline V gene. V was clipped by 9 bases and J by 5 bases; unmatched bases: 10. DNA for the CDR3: TGTGCCAGTGGGATAAGGGACAGGGGCAACAATGAGCAGTTCTTC. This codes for CASGIRDRGNNEQFF. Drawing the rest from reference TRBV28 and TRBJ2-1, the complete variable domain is DVKVTQSSRYLVKRTGEKVFLECVQDMDHENMFWYRQDPGLGLRLIYFSYDVKMKEKGDIPEGYSVSREKKERFSLILESASTNQTSMYLCASGIRDRGNNEQFFGPGTRLTVL.

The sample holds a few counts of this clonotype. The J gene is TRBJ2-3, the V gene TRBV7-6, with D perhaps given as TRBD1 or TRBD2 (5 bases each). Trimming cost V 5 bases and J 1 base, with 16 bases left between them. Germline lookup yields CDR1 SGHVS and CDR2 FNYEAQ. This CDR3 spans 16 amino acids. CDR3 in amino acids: CASSLSGTRGTDTQYF. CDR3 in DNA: TGTGCCAGCAGCCTGTCGGGGACGAGGGGCACAGATACGCAGTATTTT.

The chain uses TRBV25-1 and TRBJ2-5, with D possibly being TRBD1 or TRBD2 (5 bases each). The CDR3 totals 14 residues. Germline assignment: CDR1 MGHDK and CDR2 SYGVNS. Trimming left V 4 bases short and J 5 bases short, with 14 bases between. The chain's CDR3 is CASSAPGTGETQYF. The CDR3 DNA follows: TGTGCCAGCAGTGCCCCCGGGACCGGGGAGACCCAGTACTTC.

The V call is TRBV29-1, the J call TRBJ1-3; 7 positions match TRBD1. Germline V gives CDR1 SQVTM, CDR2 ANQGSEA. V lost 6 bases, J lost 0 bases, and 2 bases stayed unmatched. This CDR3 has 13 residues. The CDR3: CSVGQSSGNTIYF. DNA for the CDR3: TGCAGCGTGGGACAGAGCTCTGGAAACACCATATATTTT.

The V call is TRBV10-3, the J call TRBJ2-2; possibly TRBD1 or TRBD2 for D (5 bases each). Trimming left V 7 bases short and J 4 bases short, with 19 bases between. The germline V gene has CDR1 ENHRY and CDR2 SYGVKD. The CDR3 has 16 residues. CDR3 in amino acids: CAITRQGPGSTGELFF. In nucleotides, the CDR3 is TGTGCCATCACCCGCCAGGGACCGGGAAGCACCGGGGAGCTGTTTTTT.

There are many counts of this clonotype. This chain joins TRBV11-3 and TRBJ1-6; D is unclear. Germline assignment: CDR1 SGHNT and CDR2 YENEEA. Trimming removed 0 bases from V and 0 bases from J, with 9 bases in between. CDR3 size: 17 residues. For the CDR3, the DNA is TGTGCCAGCAGCTTAGATCACGGCAGCTCCTATAATTCACCCCTCCACTTT. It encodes CASSLDHGSSYNSPLHF.

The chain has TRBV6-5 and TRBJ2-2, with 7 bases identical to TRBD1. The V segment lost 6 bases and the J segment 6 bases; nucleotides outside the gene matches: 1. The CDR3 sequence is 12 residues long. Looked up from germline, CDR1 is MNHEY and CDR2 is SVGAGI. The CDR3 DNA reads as TGTGCCAGCAGCGGGACAGCCGGGGAGCTGTTTTTT. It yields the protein CASSGTAGELFF.

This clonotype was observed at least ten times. The CDR3 DNA reads as TGTGCTAGTGGTTTGGTTCTTCGGACCCTAGCGGGCAGCACAGATACGCAGTATTTT. This gives the protein CASGLVLRTLAGSTDTQYF. The chain is built from TRBV12-5 and TRBJ2-3; 8 nucleotides match TRBD2. The ends lost 0 bases at V and 0 bases at J; junction bases unmatched: 11. Per germline, CDR1 LGHNT and CDR2 FRNRAP. This CDR3 is 19 amino acids long.